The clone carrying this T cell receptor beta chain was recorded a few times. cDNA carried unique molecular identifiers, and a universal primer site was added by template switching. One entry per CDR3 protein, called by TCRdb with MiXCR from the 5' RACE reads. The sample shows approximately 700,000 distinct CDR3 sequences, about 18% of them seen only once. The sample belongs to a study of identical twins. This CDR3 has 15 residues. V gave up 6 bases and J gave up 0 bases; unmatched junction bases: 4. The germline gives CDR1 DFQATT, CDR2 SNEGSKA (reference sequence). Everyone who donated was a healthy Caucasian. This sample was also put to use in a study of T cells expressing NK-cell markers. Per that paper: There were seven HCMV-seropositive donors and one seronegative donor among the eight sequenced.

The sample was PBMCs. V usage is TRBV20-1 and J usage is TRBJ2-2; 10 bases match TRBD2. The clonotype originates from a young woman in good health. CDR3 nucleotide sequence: TGCAGTGCCCCCACTAGCGGGGCGAACACCGGGGAGCTGTTTTTT. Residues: CSAPTSGANTGELFF.